Presented here are 31 T cell receptor beta chains from one specimen sequenced in a study of shared clonotypes between healthy human individuals. This table comes from immunoSEQ multiplex PCR, and its TCRdb copy is limited to in-frame clones, with some not included. The sample contains approximately 2,300,000 clones, 85% to 95% of which appear only once. Sequenced input: naive CD4+ T cells from PBMCs. Sample subset: CD45RA+ positively selected. The receptor set was obtained from a man aged 18 to 29 in good health. Some clones in this sample may be carry-over from other donors' samples.

This CDR3 reads CASSDSSSGANVLTF. CDR3 sequence (DNA): TGTGCCAGCAGCGACAGTTCCTCTGGGGCCAACGTCCTGACTTTC. This chain joins TRBV6-5 and TRBJ2-6, with a tentative D call TRBD1 (5 bases). The V end was cut by 6 bases, the J end by 0 bases, with 9 bases between. The CDR3 spans 15 residues. Germline V gene sequence: CDR1 MNHEY, CDR2 SVGAGI.

This chain joins TRBV15 and TRBJ2-1; 9 bases agree with TRBD1. This CDR3 region has 16 residues. Germline V gives CDR1 LNHNV, CDR2 YYDKDF (reference sequence). Losses at the gene ends were 6 bases for V and 7 bases for J; bases not matched to a gene: 13. The CDR3: CATSPTPPGQGNEQFF. The DNA for the CDR3 is TGTGCCACCAGTCCTACCCCCCCGGGACAGGGTAATGAGCAGTTCTTC.

The chain carries TRBV13 and TRBJ1-1; TRBD1 might be the D (6 bases). This CDR3 contains 14 residues. The V end lost 3 bases, the J end lost 6 bases, and 14 bases lay between the germline ends. CDR1 is PRHDT and CDR2 is FYEKMQ in the germline V gene (reference sequence). DNA of the CDR3: TGTGCCAGCAGCTTGGGACAAGCCGACTCTGAAGCTTTCTTT. Translated, it gives CASSLGQADSEAFF.

On this clone: The sample contains more than one DNA sequence encoding this CDR3. The gene calls are TRBV6-5 and TRBJ1-2, with no clear D. The germline V gene has CDR1 MNHEY and CDR2 SVGAGI. The CDR3 is 13 amino acids. Trimming took off 0 bases at V and 7 bases at J, with 9 bases between the two ends. CDR3: CASSYSVGGGYTF. The CDR3 DNA follows: TGTGCCAGCAGTTACTCGGTGGGAGGTGGCTACACCTTC.

The J gene is TRBJ1-2, the V gene TRBV6-1, with D possibly TRBD1 on 5 matching bases. This CDR3 has 15 amino acids. Trimming shortened V by 4 bases and J by 2 bases, and 14 bases separated the two germline ends. Germline V lookup: CDR1 MNHNS, CDR2 SASEGT. Here the CDR3 DNA reads TGTGCCAGCAGTGCTCAAGGGACGGTAAACTATGGCTACACCTTC. Translation: CASSAQGTVNYGYTF.

This chain uses TRBV5-1 with TRBJ2-1, with 8 bases lining up with TRBD1. The CDR3 sequence is 16 residues long. Trimming at V came to 7 bases and at J to 5 bases, leaving 14 bases not matched to a gene. Germline CDR1 and CDR2: SGHRS and YFSETQ. The CDR3 is CASSSLAQGVNNEQFF. The CDR3 DNA follows: TGCGCCAGCTCCTCATTGGCACAGGGGGTAAACAATGAGCAGTTCTTC.

The rearrangement uses TRBV5-6 and TRBJ2-2, with 9 bases identical to TRBD1. This CDR3 region has 16 residues. CDR1 and CDR2 from the germline V gene are SGHDT and YYEEEE. V gave up 4 bases and J gave up 6 bases; unmatched junction bases: 10. In nucleotides, the CDR3 is TGTGCCAGCAGCAAAACCGGGACAGGGAGGGCCGGGGAGCTGTTTTTT. This encodes CASSKTGTGRAGELFF.

The chain couples TRBV5-1 to TRBJ1-2, with unresolved D. Deletions cut 2 bases from V and 1 base from J, with 6 bases between. Germline-derived CDR1 and CDR2 are SGHRS and YFSETQ. The CDR3 sequence is 13 residues long. CDR3 in DNA: TGCGCCAGCAGCTTTATAGTTAACTATGGCTACACCTTC. Protein product: CASSFIVNYGYTF. Full variable domain (outside the CDR3, taken from reference TRBV5-1 and TRBJ1-2): KAGVTQTPRYLIKTRGQQVTLSCSPISGHRSVSWYQQTPGQGLQFLFEYFSETQRNKGNFPGRFSGRQFSNSRSEMNVSTLELGDSALYLCASSFIVNYGYTFGSGTRLTVV.

The chain carries TRBV5-6 and TRBJ2-7, with no clear D. Trimming pared 0 bases from V and 0 bases from J, leaving 7 bases between. The CDR3 runs 14 residues. The V gene's germline CDR1 is SGHDT and CDR2 YYEEEE. CDR3 protein: CASSLGTLSYEQYF. CDR3 nucleotide sequence: TGTGCCAGCAGCTTGGGAACTCTCTCCTACGAGCAGTACTTC.

The chain recombines TRBV9 with TRBJ2-1; 9 bases are shared with TRBD1. The germline CDR1 and CDR2 sequences are SGDLS and YYNGEE. The ends lost 0 bases at V and 9 bases at J; junction bases unmatched: 7. The CDR3 spans 15 residues. CDR3 nucleotide sequence: TGTGCCAGCAGCGTAGTGGGACAGGGTTTCGTTGAGCAGTTCTTC. Its translation: CASSVVGQGFVEQFF.

This clone was recorded a few times. Within the sample, other DNA sequences also encode this same CDR3. The gene calls are TRBV30 and TRBJ1-2; D is undetermined. The CDR3 loop spans 11 amino acids. Germline assignment: CDR1 GTSNPN and CDR2 SVGIG (reference sequence). With 5 bases removed from V and 3 bases from J, the gap between germline ends came to 7 bases. DNA of the CDR3: TGTGCCTGGGCACGTGACTATGGCTACACCTTC. Its protein is CAWARDYGYTF.

V usage is TRBV5-1 and J usage is TRBJ1-2; D gene unclear. V was trimmed by 0 bases and J by 2 bases, leaving 8 bases between them. The germline V gene encodes CDR1 SGHRS and CDR2 YFSETQ. The CDR3 consists of 14 residues. The CDR3 here is CASSLVAGNYGYTF. The DNA for the CDR3 is TGCGCCAGCAGCTTGGTTGCCGGAAACTATGGCTACACCTTC.

This chain links TRBV7-8 with TRBJ2-3; 8 nucleotides align to TRBD2. The CDR3 consists of 15 residues. V gave up 1 base and J gave up 0 bases; unmatched junction bases: 0. The germline gives CDR1 SGHVS, CDR2 FQNEAQ. The CDR3 DNA reads TGTGCCAGCAGCTTAGTAGCGGGAAGCACAGATACGCAGTATTTT. Protein product: CASSLVAGSTDTQYF. Supplemented by reference TRBV7-8 and TRBJ2-3, the full variable domain reads GAGVSQSPRYKVAKRGQDVALRCDPISGHVSLFWYQQALGQGPEFLTYFQNEAQLDKSGLPSDRFFAERPEGSVSTLKIQRTQQEDSAVYLCASSLVAGSTDTQYFGPGTRLTVL.

Comments on this clone: Other DNA sequences in the sample encode the same CDR3. The genes are TRBV6-5 and TRBJ1-6; TRBD1 aligns across 7 bases. This CDR3 has 14 residues. Trimming at V came to 8 bases and at J to 6 bases, leaving 7 bases not matched to a gene. Germline V CDR1 and CDR2: MNHEY, SVGAGI. The DNA of the CDR3 is TGTGCCAGCCGCACCGGGACAGCTAATTCACCCCTCCACTTT. Its translation is CASRTGTANSPLHF.

This clone was seen once. J is TRBJ2-4 and V is TRBV9; 7 nucleotides agree with TRBD2. The germline V gene has CDR1 SGDLS and CDR2 YYNGEE. Unmatched junction bases numbered 13, after V lost 0 bases and J lost 13 bases. This CDR3 is 15 amino acids long. Here the CDR3 DNA reads TGTGCCAGCAGCGTAGATGGTCTTGGTAGCGGGCGACAGTACTTC. Its protein is CASSVDGLGSGRQYF.

V is TRBV11-3 and J is TRBJ2-5; weak D call: TRBD1 (6 bases). V was pared by 8 bases and J by 2 bases, with 12 bases between. CDR1 is SGHNT, CDR2 YENEEA, per germline. This CDR3 region has 13 residues. The CDR3 is CASARGRQETQYF. As DNA, the CDR3 is TGTGCCAGCGCTAGGGGGAGACAAGAGACCCAGTACTTC.

The gene calls are TRBV6-6 and TRBJ2-3; TRBD2 is a possible D gene (5 bases). Trimming took 6 bases from V and 8 from J, leaving 18 bases between them. The CDR3 spans 14 residues. The germline V gene encodes CDR1 MNHNY and CDR2 SVGAGI (reference sequence). CDR3 residues: CASSTLSTGSTQYF. The DNA for the CDR3 is TGTGCCAGCAGCACACTAAGCACGGGATCTACGCAGTATTTT.

A remark on this clone: Distinct nucleotide sequences in the sample also encode this CDR3. The chain uses TRBV30 and TRBJ1-1; no firm D call. Germline V gene sequence: CDR1 GTSNPN, CDR2 SVGIG (reference sequence). The V end was cut by 1 base, the J end by 0 bases, with 6 bases between. The CDR3 extends over 13 amino acids. DNA of the CDR3: TGTGCCTGGAGTGGGACCGTGAACACTGAAGCTTTCTTT. It encodes CAWSGTVNTEAFF.

The rearrangement links TRBV6-1 to TRBJ1-1; D perhaps matches TRBD1 (6 bases). Trimming cost V 4 bases and J 0 bases, with 12 bases left between them. Per germline, CDR1 MNHNS and CDR2 SASEGT. The CDR3 covers 15 residues. The DNA of the CDR3 is TGTGCCAGCAGTGGACGAACAGGGCTGAACACTGAAGCTTTCTTT. It encodes CASSGRTGLNTEAFF.

The rearrangement links TRBV18 to TRBJ2-1; 10 nucleotides line up with TRBD1. Per germline, CDR1 KGHSH and CDR2 LQKENI. V trimming: 6 bases; J trimming: 7 bases; junction bases outside the gene matches: 9. The CDR3 totals 15 residues. The DNA for the CDR3 is TGTGCCAGCTCGCTCGGACAGGGGGTTTTTAATGAGCAGTTCTTC. Amino acid sequence: CASSLGQGVFNEQFF.

The chain is built from TRBV25-1 and TRBJ1-1; no firm D call. In germline, CDR1 is MGHDK, CDR2 SYGVNS. The length of the CDR3 is 13 residues. Deletions cut 6 bases from V and 0 bases from J, with 8 bases between. The CDR3, as DNA: TGTGCCAGCAGCCCTAGCGTGAACACTGAAGCTTTCTTT. Its translation is CASSPSVNTEAFF.

With regard to this clone: This specimen includes other DNA sequences encoding the same CDR3. V and J are TRBV7-2 and TRBJ2-2, with 8 bases matching TRBD1. This CDR3 has 13 residues. J lost 6 bases, V lost 5 bases, and 2 bases had no gene match. Germline values: CDR1 SGHTA, CDR2 FQGNSA. The CDR3 region is CASSRTGPGELFF. CDR3 DNA sequence: TGTGCCAGCAGCCGGACAGGGCCCGGGGAGCTGTTTTTT.

This chain links TRBV5-6 with TRBJ2-5; D possibly matches TRBD1 or TRBD2 (5 bases each). Trimming left V 1 base short and J 1 base short, with 11 bases between. This CDR3 is built from 15 residues. Germline CDR1 reads SGHDT; CDR2 reads YYEEEE. The CDR3: CASSLWGRAQETQYF. Written as DNA, the CDR3 is TGTGCCAGCAGCTTGTGGGGGAGAGCCCAAGAGACCCAGTACTTC.

The V call is TRBV18, the J call TRBJ2-1; 12 bases match TRBD2. The CDR3 spans 19 residues. J lost 0 bases, V lost 2 bases, and 8 bases had no gene match. CDR1 and CDR2 from the germline V gene are KGHSH and LQKENI. DNA for the CDR3: TGTGCCAGCTCACCAAAAGCGACTAGCGGGGGCAGCTCCTACAATGAGCAGTTCTTC. Translation gives CASSPKATSGGSSYNEQFF. Using reference TRBV18 and TRBJ2-1 for the parts outside the CDR3, the full variable domain is NAGVMQNPRHLVRRRGQEARLRCSPMKGHSHVYWYRQLPEEGLKFMVYLQKENIIDESGMPKERFSAEFPKEGPSILRIQQVVRGDSAAYFCASSPKATSGGSSYNEQFFGPGTRLTVL.

The chain uses TRBV7-9 and TRBJ2-7; TRBD2 might be the D (6 bases). Germline V CDR1 and CDR2: SEHNR, FQNEAQ (reference sequence). The length of the CDR3 is 14 residues. The germline V and J ends were trimmed by 1 base and 2 bases, with 9 bases remaining between them. The CDR3 DNA follows: TGTGCCAGCAGCTTAGTGCGGGGAGCCTACGAGCAGTACTTC. Its translation: CASSLVRGAYEQYF.

The gene calls are TRBV7-2 and TRBJ2-3, with D unresolved. The CDR3 is 11 amino acids. Trimming took 5 bases from V and 6 from J, leaving 6 bases between them. The V gene's germline CDR1 is SGHTA and CDR2 FQGNSA. The CDR3 loop reads CASSPRDTQYF. In DNA form, the CDR3 reads TGTGCCAGCAGCCCCAGGGATACGCAGTATTTT. The variable domain in full, completed from reference TRBV7-2 and TRBJ2-3, reads GAGVSQSPSNKVTEKGKDVELRCDPISGHTALYWYRQSLGQGLEFLIYFQGNSAPDKSGLPSDRFSAERTGGSVSTLTIQRTQQEDSAVYLCASSPRDTQYFGPGTRLTVL.

This clone was observed a few times. The chain recombines TRBV30 with TRBJ1-4, with no clear D. The germline V gene has CDR1 GTSNPN and CDR2 SVGIG (reference sequence). This CDR3 has 11 residues. The germline V and J ends were trimmed by 6 bases and 8 bases, with 10 bases remaining between them. For the CDR3, the DNA is TGTGCCTGCACAGAGTCGGAAAAACTGTTTTTT. Protein: CACTESEKLFF. Variable domain in full (rest from reference TRBV30 and TRBJ1-4): SQTIHQWPATLVQPVGSPLSLECTVEGTSNPNLYWYRQAAGRGLQLLFYSVGIGQISSEVPQNLSASRPQDRQFILSSKKLLLSDSGFYLCACTESEKLFFGSGTQLSVL.

V usage is TRBV28 and J usage is TRBJ2-7; TRBD1 aligns across 10 bases. This CDR3 comprises 16 residues. From germline, CDR1 is MDHEN and CDR2 SYDVKM. The J segment lost 2 bases and the V segment lost 3 bases, leaving 7 bases of the junction unmatched. This CDR3 is CASSFGGGQGPYEQYF. CDR3 coding DNA: TGTGCCAGCAGTTTCGGGGGGGGACAGGGGCCCTACGAGCAGTACTTC.

The CDR3: CASGKRPTNEKLFF. For the CDR3, the DNA is TGTGCCAGTGGGAAGCGACCAACTAATGAAAAACTGTTTTTT. The gene calls are TRBV19 and TRBJ1-4; D unclear. Germline CDR1 reads LNHDA; CDR2 reads SQIVND (reference sequence). The CDR3 sequence is 14 residues long. V was cut by 8 bases and J by 0 bases, with 10 bases left in between.

V is TRBV18 and J is TRBJ2-3, with 16 bases lining up with TRBD2. CDR1 and CDR2 (germline): KGHSH, LQKENI. The CDR3 is 19 residues long. V was pared by 0 bases and J by 4 bases, with 7 bases of the junction left unmatched. The CDR3 region has the DNA TGTGCCAGCTCACCACCGGGGACTAGCGGGAGGGCCAGGGCAGATACGCAGTATTTT. This sequence encodes CASSPPGTSGRARADTQYF.

The gene calls are TRBV30 and TRBJ2-1; 9 nucleotides line up with TRBD2. Germline values: CDR1 GTSNPN, CDR2 SVGIG (reference sequence). CDR3 length: 15 residues. V shed 0 bases and J 12 bases; nucleotides not matched to a gene: 12. The DNA of the CDR3 is TGTGCCTGGAGTGTACCGGGTCTAGCGGGACATGGGCAGTTCTTC. Its translation is CAWSVPGLAGHGQFF.